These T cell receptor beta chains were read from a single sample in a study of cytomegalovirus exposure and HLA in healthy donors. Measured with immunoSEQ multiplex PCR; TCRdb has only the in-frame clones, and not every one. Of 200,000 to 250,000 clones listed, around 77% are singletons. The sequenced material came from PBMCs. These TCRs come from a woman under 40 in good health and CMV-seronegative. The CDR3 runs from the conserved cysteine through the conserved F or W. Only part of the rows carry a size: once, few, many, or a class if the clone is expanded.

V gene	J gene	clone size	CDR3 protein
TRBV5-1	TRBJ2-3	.	CASSLGPGETDTQYF
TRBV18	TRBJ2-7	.	CASSPSRDRGPYEQYF
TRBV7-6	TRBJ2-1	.	CASSPPGGALPYNEQFF
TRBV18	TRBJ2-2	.	CASSRFQVLAGNTGELFF
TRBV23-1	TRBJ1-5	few	CASSLPGWSNQPQHF
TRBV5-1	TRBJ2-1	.	CASSVSIAGETYSYNEQFF
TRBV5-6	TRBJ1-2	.	CASSLSGTDYYGYTF
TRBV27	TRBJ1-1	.	CASSLALSNTEAFF
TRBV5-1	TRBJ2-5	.	CASSLVQGGETQYF
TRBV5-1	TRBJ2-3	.	CASSPDSGISDTQYF
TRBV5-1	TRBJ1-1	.	CASSDGRGGTEAFF
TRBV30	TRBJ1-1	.	CAWGSGRTEAFF
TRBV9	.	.	CASSVGPGYEQYF
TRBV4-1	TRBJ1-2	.	CASSQAGVGGYPF
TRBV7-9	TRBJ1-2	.	CASSLGGQGRYYGYTF
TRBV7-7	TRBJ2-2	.	CASSSTGDGGELFF
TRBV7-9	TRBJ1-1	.	CASSFGGTRNTEAFF
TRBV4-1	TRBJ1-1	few	CASSQRGPTEAFF
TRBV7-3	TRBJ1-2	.	CASSLTGQPFNYGYTF
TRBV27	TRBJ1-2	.	CASRPFKTGGNGYTF
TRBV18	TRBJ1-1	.	CASSSGGLLNTEAFF
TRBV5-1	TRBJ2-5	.	CASSALHRGQETQYF
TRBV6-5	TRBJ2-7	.	CASSYADREVYEQYF
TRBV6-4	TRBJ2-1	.	CASSDLVTDNEQFF
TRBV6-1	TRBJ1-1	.	CASRLRGGTGEAFF
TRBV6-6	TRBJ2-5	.	CASSYSLAGGQETQYF
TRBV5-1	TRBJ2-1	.	CASSLVTSGSYNEQFF
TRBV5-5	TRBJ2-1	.	CASSLGAGGNEQFF
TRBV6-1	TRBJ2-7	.	CASSERGPEYEQYF
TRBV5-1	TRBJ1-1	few	CASSFGENTEAFF
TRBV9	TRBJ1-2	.	CASSPTPGEYGYTF
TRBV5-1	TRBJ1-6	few	CASSLTTVGSPLHF
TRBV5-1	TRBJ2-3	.	CASSRGDSTDTQYF
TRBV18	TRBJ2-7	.	CASSPTGGTGSSYEQYF
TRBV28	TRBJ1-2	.	CASSSLTSRGGLYYGYTF
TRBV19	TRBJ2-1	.	CASSPSGSYNEQFF
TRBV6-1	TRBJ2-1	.	CASSEAGTLYNEQFF
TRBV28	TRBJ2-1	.	CASSLPKYNEQFF
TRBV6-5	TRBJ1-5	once	CASSYSGEQPQHF
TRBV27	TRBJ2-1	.	CASSALSSYNEQFF
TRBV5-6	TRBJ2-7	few	CASSFRGTNYEQYF
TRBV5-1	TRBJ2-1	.	CASSLPVAGGHNEQFF
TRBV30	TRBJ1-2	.	CAWSVGGGYPF
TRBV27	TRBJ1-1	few	CASSFGGGTEAFF
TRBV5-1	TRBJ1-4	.	CASSLRGEGEKLFF
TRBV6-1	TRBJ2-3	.	CASSEAGRLTDTQYF
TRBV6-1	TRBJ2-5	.	CASRGLAGGQETQYF
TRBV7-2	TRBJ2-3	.	CASSLAIFGADTQYF
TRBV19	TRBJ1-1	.	CASRRRNKNTEAFF
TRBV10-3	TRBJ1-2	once	CAIGGQGEDTF
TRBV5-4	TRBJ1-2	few	CASSYRGRIDGYTF
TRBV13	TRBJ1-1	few	CASSLGAGGGPEAFF
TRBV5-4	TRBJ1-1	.	CASSLGGQAEAFF
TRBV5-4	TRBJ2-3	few	CASSRSAGGYTDTQYF
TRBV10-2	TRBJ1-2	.	CASSEGLAALYGYTF
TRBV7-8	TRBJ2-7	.	CASSLAGQAYEQYF
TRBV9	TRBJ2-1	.	CASSVDTQTSGSYNEQFF
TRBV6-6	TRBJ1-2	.	CASSSTAQGRAGGYTF
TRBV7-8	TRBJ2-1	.	CASSQTSGIYNEQFF
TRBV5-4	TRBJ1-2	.	CASSPVEGEGYTF